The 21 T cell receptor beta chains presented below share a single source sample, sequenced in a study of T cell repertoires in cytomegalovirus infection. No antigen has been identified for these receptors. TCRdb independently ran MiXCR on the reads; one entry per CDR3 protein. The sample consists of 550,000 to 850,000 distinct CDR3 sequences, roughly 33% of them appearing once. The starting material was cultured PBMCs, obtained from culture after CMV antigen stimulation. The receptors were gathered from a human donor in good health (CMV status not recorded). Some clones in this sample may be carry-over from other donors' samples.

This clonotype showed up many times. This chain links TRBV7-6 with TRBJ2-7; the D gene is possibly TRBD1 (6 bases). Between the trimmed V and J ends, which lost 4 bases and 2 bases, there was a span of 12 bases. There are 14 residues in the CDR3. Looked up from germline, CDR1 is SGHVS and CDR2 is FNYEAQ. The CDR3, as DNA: TGTGCCAGCAGCTCGCTCAGGGGCACCTACGAGCAGTACTTC. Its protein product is CASSSLRGTYEQYF.

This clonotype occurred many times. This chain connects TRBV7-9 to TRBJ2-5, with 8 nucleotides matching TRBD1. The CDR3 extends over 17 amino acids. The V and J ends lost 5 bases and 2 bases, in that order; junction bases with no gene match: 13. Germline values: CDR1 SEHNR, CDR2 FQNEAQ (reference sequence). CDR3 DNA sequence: TGTGCCAGCAGCCCGACAACCTTGACAGGGGCGCAAGAGACCCAGTACTTC. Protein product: CASSPTTLTGAQETQYF.

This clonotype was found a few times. CDR3 loop: CASSLRGGYNTEGYTF. The CDR3 bases are TGTGCCAGCAGCTTAAGGGGGGGCTACAATACGGAAGGCTACACCTTC. This chain links TRBV7-2 with TRBJ1-2; possible D gene TRBD1, 6 bases. V lost 2 bases, J lost 8 bases, and 21 bases lay in between. This CDR3 comprises 16 residues. Germline CDR1 reads SGHTA; CDR2 reads FQGNSA. Full variable domain (rest looked up from reference TRBV7-2 and TRBJ1-2): GAGVSQSPSNKVTEKGKDVELRCDPISGHTALYWYRQSLGQGLEFLIYFQGNSAPDKSGLPSDRFSAERTGGSVSTLTIQRTQQEDSAVYLCASSLRGGYNTEGYTFGSGTRLTVV.

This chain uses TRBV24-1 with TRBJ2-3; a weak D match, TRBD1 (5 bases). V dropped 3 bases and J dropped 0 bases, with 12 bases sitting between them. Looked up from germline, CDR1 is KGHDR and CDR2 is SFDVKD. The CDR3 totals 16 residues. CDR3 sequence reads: CATSDGAAASTDTQYF. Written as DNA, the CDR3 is TGTGCCACCAGTGATGGGGCGGCGGCTAGCACAGATACGCAGTATTTT.

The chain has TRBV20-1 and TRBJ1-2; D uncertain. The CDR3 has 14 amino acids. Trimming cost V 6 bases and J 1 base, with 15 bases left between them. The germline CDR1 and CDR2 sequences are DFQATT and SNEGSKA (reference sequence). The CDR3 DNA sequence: TGCAGTGCCCTCCCAGGAGGACTTAACTATGGCTACACCTTC. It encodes CSALPGGLNYGYTF.

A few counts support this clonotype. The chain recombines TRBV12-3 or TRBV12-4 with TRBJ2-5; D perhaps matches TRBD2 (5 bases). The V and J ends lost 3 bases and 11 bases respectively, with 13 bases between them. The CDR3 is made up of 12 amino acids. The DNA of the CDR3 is TGTGCCAGCAGTTTCGGAGGTGTCGGACAGTACTTC. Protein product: CASSFGGVGQYF.

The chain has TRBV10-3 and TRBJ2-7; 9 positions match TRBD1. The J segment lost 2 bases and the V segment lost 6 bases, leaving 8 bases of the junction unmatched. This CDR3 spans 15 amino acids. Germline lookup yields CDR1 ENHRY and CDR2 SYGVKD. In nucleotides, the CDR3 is TGTGCCATCAGCGACGGGACAGGGAAGGCCTACGAGCAGTACTTC. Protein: CAISDGTGKAYEQYF.

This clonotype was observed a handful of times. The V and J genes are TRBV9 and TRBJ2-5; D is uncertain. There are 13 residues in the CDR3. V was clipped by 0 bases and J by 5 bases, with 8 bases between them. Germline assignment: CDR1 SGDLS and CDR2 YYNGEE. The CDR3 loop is CASSVATRETQYF. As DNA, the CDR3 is TGTGCCAGCAGCGTAGCTACCAGGGAGACCCAGTACTTC.

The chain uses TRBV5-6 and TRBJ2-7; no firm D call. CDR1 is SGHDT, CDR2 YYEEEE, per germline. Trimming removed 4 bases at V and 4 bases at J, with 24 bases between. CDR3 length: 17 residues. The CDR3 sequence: CASSPLTDTRVEYEQYF. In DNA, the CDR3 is TGTGCCAGCAGCCCCCTTACCGACACCCGTGTCGAATACGAGCAGTACTTC.

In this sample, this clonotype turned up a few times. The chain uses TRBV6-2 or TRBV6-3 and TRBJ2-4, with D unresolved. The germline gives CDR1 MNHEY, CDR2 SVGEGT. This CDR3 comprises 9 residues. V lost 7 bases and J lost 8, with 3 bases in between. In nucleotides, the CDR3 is TGTGCCAGCAACTACATTCAGTACTTC. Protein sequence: CASNYIQYF.

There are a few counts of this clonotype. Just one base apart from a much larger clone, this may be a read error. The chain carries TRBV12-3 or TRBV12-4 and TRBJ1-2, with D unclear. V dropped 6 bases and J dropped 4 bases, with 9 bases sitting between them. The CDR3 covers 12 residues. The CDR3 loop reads CASSLRTYGYTF. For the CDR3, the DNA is TGTGCCAGCAGCCTAAGAACCTATGGCTACACCTTC.

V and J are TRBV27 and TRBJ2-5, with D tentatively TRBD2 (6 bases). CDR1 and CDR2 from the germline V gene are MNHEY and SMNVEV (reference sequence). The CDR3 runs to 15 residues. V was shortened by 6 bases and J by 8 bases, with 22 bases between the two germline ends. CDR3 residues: CASSLSASASGTQYF. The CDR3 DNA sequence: TGTGCCAGCAGCCTATCTGCTAGCGCCAGTGGTACCCAGTACTTC.

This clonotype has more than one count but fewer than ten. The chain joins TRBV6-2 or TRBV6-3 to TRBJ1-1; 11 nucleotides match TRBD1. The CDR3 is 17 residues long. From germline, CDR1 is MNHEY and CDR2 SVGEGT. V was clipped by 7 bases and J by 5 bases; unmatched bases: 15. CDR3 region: CASITRTGGSKFTEAFF. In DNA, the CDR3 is TGTGCCAGCATCACACGGACAGGGGGCTCGAAGTTTACTGAAGCTTTCTTT.

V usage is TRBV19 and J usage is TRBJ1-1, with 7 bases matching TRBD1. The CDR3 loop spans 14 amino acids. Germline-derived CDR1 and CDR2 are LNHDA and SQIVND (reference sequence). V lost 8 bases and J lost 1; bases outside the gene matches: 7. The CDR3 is CASPTGQTNTEAFF. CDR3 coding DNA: TGTGCCAGTCCTACGGGACAGACGAACACTGAAGCTTTCTTT.

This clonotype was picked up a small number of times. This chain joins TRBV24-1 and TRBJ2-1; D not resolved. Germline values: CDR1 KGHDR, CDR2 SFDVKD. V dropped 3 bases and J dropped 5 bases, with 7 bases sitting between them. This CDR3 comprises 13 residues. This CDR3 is CATSDKEDNEQFF. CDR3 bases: TGTGCCACCAGTGATAAGGAAGACAATGAGCAGTTCTTC.

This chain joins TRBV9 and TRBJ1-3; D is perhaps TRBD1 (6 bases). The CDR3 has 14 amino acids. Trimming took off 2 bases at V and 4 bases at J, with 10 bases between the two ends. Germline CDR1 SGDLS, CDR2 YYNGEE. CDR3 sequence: CASSVGDTGNTIYF. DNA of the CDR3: TGTGCCAGCAGCGTGGGGGACACCGGAAACACCATATATTTT.

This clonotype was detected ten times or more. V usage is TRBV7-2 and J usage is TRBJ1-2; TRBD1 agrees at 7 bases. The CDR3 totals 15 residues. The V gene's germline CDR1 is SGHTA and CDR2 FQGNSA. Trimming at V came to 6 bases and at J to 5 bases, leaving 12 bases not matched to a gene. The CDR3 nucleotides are TGTGCCAGCAGGTGGGGGGCGACAGGGATTTATGGCTACACCTTC. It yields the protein CASRWGATGIYGYTF.

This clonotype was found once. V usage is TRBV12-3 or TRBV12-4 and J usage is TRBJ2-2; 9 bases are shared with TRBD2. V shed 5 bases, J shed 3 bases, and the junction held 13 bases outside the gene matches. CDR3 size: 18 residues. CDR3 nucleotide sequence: TGTGCCAGCAGTCCAACACCAGGGACTAGCTCGGACACCGGGGAGCTGTTTTTT. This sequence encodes CASSPTPGTSSDTGELFF.

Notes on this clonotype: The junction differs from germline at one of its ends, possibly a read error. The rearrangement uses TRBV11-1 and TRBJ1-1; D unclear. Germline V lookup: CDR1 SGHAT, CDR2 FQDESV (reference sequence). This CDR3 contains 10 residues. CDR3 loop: CASSKEGLAF. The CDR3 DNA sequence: TGTGCCAGCAGCAAAGAGGGCCTAGCATTT.

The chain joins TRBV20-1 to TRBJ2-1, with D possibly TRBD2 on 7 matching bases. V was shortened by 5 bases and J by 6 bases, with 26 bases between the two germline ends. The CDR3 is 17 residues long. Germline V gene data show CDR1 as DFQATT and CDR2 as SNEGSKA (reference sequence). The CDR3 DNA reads TGCAGTGCTCGGAGGGAGGGGGGGGCGGTGCTGGTCAATGAGCAGTTCTTC. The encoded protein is CSARREGGAVLVNEQFF.

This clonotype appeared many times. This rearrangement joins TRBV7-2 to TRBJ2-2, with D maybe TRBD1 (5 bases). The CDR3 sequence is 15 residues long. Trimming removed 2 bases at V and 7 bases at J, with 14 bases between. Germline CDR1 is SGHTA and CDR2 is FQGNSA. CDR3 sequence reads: CASSLFQGRNGELFF. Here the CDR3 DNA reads TGTGCCAGCAGCTTATTCCAGGGTCGCAACGGGGAGCTGTTTTTT.